A single sample is the source of the 7 T cell receptor beta chains below, sequenced in a study of early T cells in non-severe SARS-CoV-2 infection. TCRdb reprocessed the 5' RACE reads with MiXCR, giving one entry per CDR3 protein. Of approximately 98,000 distinct CDR3 sequences listed, about 12% were seen once; the top ten hold around 2.9%. Sequencing used whole blood. The source is an adult who was a healthcare worker with PCR-confirmed SARS-CoV-2 infection or an uninfected control (not recorded which).

This clonotype appeared many times. The V and J genes are TRBV7-9 and TRBJ2-1; D might be TRBD2 (5 bases). Germline lookup yields CDR1 SEHNR and CDR2 FQNEAQ (reference sequence). Trimming removed 6 bases at V and 0 bases at J, with 15 bases between. The CDR3 covers 16 residues. This CDR3 is CASRPTQGSSYNEQFF. The CDR3 DNA follows: TGTGCCAGCAGGCCGACCCAAGGGAGCTCCTACAATGAGCAGTTCTTC.

The sample holds a few counts of this clonotype. V and J are TRBV29-1 and TRBJ2-7; D possibly corresponds to TRBD2 (5 bases). V dropped 7 bases and J dropped 4 bases, with 11 bases sitting between them. CDR1 and CDR2 (germline): SQVTM, ANQGSEA. The CDR3 is 11 residues long. CDR3 sequence: CSARLHYEQYF. The CDR3, as DNA: TGCAGCGCAAGACTACATTACGAGCAGTACTTC.

The chain recombines TRBV11-2 with TRBJ2-7; D not certain. CDR1 is SGHAT and CDR2 is FQNNGV in the germline V gene. Trimming left V 5 bases short and J 1 base short, with 9 bases between. This CDR3 comprises 13 residues. The CDR3 nucleotides are TGTGCCAGCAGCAATACGCAATCCTACGAGCAGTACTTC. As protein: CASSNTQSYEQYF. The whole variable domain, filled in from reference TRBV11-2 and TRBJ2-7, reads EAGVAQSPRYKIIEKRQSVAFWCNPISGHATLYWYQQILGQGPKLLIQFQNNGVVDDSQLPKDRFSAERLKGVDSTLKIQPAKLEDSAVYLCASSNTQSYEQYFGPGTRLTVT.

This clonotype was observed a handful of times. The V call is TRBV29-1, the J call TRBJ1-1; TRBD1 is a possible D gene (5 bases). V was pared by 6 bases and J by 6 bases, with 11 bases between. Looked up from germline, CDR1 is SQVTM and CDR2 is ANQGSEA. The CDR3 length is 11 residues. The CDR3: CSVAQGPEAFF. DNA for the CDR3: TGCAGCGTCGCTCAGGGACCTGAAGCTTTCTTT.

This clonotype has more than one count but fewer than ten. The chain is built from TRBV10-3 and TRBJ1-2; 7 nucleotides align to TRBD1. Trimming at V came to 4 bases and at J to 8 bases, leaving 7 bases not matched to a gene. This CDR3 spans 13 amino acids. Germline CDR1 is ENHRY and CDR2 is SYGVKD. The CDR3 DNA follows: TGTGCCATCAGTGCCGACAGGGCCGCGGGCTACACCTTC. Translating it yields CAISADRAAGYTF.

This clonotype was counted between two and nine times. The CDR3 region is CASSHSPAPAEYF. In DNA form, the CDR3 reads TGTGCCAGCAGCCATTCTCCGGCTCCGGCCGAGTACTTC. The chain employs TRBV3-1 and TRBJ2-7; D gene ambiguous. This CDR3 spans 13 amino acids. Germline V gene lookup returns CDR1 LGHDT and CDR2 YNNKEL (reference sequence). Trimming took off 3 bases at V and 11 bases at J, with 17 bases between the two ends.

This clonotype came up a few times. CDR3 region: CAISESGLAGISGANVLTF. The CDR3 DNA reads TGTGCCATCAGTGAGTCGGGACTAGCGGGGATCTCTGGGGCCAACGTCCTGACTTTC. The V call is TRBV10-3, the J call TRBJ2-6; 13 nucleotides align to TRBD2. The germline gives CDR1 ENHRY, CDR2 SYGVKD. The CDR3 loop spans 19 amino acids. The J segment lost 0 bases and the V segment lost 0 bases, leaving 2 bases of the junction unmatched.